This T cell receptor beta chain originates from a study of blood T cells in healthy people across ages. This clonotype has more than one count but fewer than ten. Its antigen is not known. Germline V gene data show CDR1 as ENHRY and CDR2 as SYGVKD. Trimming stripped 0 bases from V and 9 bases from J, with 15 bases between. The CDR3 has 15 residues. The study's findings and limits: CMV status of donors was not determined, possibly confounding expanded clonotype changes.

The second PCR ran roughly 6 to 11 cycles with a sample-barcoded 5' primer and J-beta primers. Sequencing of every sample gave 3 million or more CDR3-containing paired-end reads. In TCRdb, the 5' RACE reads were re-called with MiXCR into one record per CDR3 protein. The data show 550,000 to 700,000 distinct CDR3 sequences, 27% seen once. The chain is built from TRBV10-3 and TRBJ1-3, with a possible D match to TRBD1 (5 bases). Sequenced material: blood. This receptor was obtained from a woman aged 70-85 years in good health. The DNA of the CDR3 is TGTGCCATCAGTGAGTCGAACAGCCCGAGGGGCACCATATATTTT. Its translation is CAISESNSPRGTIYF.